The 22 T cell receptor beta chains presented below share a single source sample, sequenced in a study of patients and donors after allogeneic stem cell transplantation. Each CDR3 protein is one row after TCRdb ran MiXCR on the RT-PCR reads. The profile shows 85,000 to 90,000 distinct CDR3 sequences, roughly 43% of them singletons. The sequencing input was blood, either unsorted or a sorted T cell fraction (not recorded which). Receptor source: a human donor who was either an allogeneic HSCT recipient or a stem cell or donor lymphocyte infusion donor (not recorded which). It is not recorded whose cells these are; they may come from a transplant donor.

The V gene is TRBV20-1, the J gene TRBJ1-1; D uncertain. Trimming took off 3 bases at V and 8 bases at J, with 19 bases between the two ends. This CDR3 has 14 amino acids. CDR1 and CDR2 (germline): DFQATT, SNEGSKA (reference sequence). The CDR3 bases are TGCAGTGCTAGGGACCCCATCGGGAAACTGGAAGCTTTCTTT. This codes for CSARDPIGKLEAFF.

Written as DNA, the CDR3 is TGTGCCAGCAGTTCCGGACAGGGGGAGAGGTGGAACACTGAAGCTTTCTTT. As protein: CASSSGQGERWNTEAFF. The chain recombines TRBV12-3 or TRBV12-4 with TRBJ1-1; 10 positions agree with TRBD1. CDR3 size: 17 residues. V lost 4 bases, J lost 1 base, and 9 bases stayed unmatched.

The chain combines TRBV6-5 with TRBJ2-3; 7 bases fit TRBD2. After removal of 6 bases from V and 2 bases from J, the junction contained 5 bases not matched to a gene. The CDR3 spans 14 residues. The germline gives CDR1 MNHEY, CDR2 SVGAGI. As DNA, the CDR3 is TGTGCCAGCAGGCTGGGGGGGTTCACAGATACGCAGTATTTT. It encodes CASRLGGFTDTQYF.

V usage is TRBV12-3 or TRBV12-4 and J usage is TRBJ2-3; D tentatively fits TRBD1 or TRBD2 (6 bases each). This CDR3 comprises 15 residues. Trimming removed 5 bases at V and 0 bases at J, with 12 bases between. DNA for the CDR3: TGTGCCAGCAGTCAGAGGGGGACTAGCACAGATACGCAGTATTTT. Protein sequence: CASSQRGTSTDTQYF.

The chain joins TRBV4-3 to TRBJ1-4; a possible D gene is TRBD1 (5 bases). The CDR3 runs 18 residues. The germline V gene encodes CDR1 LGHNA and CDR2 YSLEER. V shed 0 bases and J shed 7 bases, with 21 bases lying between them. The CDR3 here is CASSQDSPYRDPSEKLFF. Here the CDR3 DNA reads TGCGCCAGCAGCCAAGATTCCCCATACCGGGACCCGTCTGAAAAACTGTTTTTT.

The chain has TRBV7-9 and TRBJ1-2, with D possibly matching TRBD1 (5 bases). CDR1 and CDR2 (germline): SEHNR, FQNEAQ (reference sequence). With 1 base removed from V and 0 bases from J, the gap between germline ends came to 9 bases. The CDR3 consists of 15 residues. Written as DNA, the CDR3 is TGTGCCAGCAGCTTAGTAGACAGAGCTAACTATGGCTACACCTTC. Its protein is CASSLVDRANYGYTF. Using reference TRBV7-9 and TRBJ1-2 for the parts outside the CDR3, the full variable domain is DTGVSQNPRHKITKRGQNVTFRCDPISEHNRLYWYRQTLGQGPEFLTYFQNEAQLEKSRLLSDRFSAERPKGSFSTLEIQRTEQGDSAMYLCASSLVDRANYGYTFGSGTRLTVV.

In this sample, this clonotype turned up many times. V is TRBV7-6 and J is TRBJ1-6; 7 bases line up with TRBD1. The ends lost 5 bases at V and 7 bases at J; junction bases unmatched: 8. The CDR3 has 15 residues. Germline lookup yields CDR1 SGHVS and CDR2 FNYEAQ. The CDR3 reads CASSARQGGNSPLHF. The CDR3 region has the DNA TGTGCCAGCAGCGCCCGACAGGGAGGGAATTCACCCCTCCACTTT.

V is TRBV10-2 and J is TRBJ1-1; D gene unclear. The CDR3 covers 13 residues. Germline CDR1 is WSHSY and CDR2 is SAAADI. Trimming removed 4 bases from V and 4 bases from J, with 10 bases in between. The CDR3 coding sequence is TGCGCCAGCAGTGTTACAGTGGGCACTGAAGCTTTCTTT. Residues: CASSVTVGTEAFF.

Note on this clonotype: Mismatch with germline at one junction end may stem from a read error. The J gene is TRBJ1-5, the V gene TRBV12-3 or TRBV12-4; D remains ambiguous. CDR3 length equals 14 residues. This chain's CDR3 is CASSAGGRNQPQHF. The CDR3 bases are TGTGCCAGCAGTGCGGGAGGGCGCAATCAGCCCCAGCATTTC.

V usage is TRBV12-3 or TRBV12-4 and J usage is TRBJ1-1; a possible D gene is TRBD1 (5 bases). Trimming left V 3 bases short and J 1 base short, with 9 bases between. This CDR3 spans 14 amino acids. The CDR3 reads CASSLLRGNTEAFF. The CDR3 DNA reads as TGTGCCAGCAGTTTGCTGAGGGGGAACACTGAAGCTTTCTTT.

This clonotype was seen a few times. The J gene is TRBJ1-5, the V gene TRBV4-3, with D uncertain. CDR3 length equals 13 residues. V lost 0 bases and J 6 bases, leaving 6 bases between the germline ends. The germline V gene has CDR1 LGHNA and CDR2 YSLEER. The CDR3, as DNA: TGCGCCAGCAGCCAAGATCTGAGTCAGCCCCAGCATTTT. This encodes CASSQDLSQPQHF.

This clonotype has just a few counts. The J gene is TRBJ1-2, the V gene TRBV27, with D tentatively TRBD1 (5 bases). From germline, CDR1 is MNHEY and CDR2 SMNVEV (reference sequence). Trimming left V 5 bases short and J 6 bases short, with 19 bases between. The CDR3 loop spans 15 amino acids. The CDR3, as DNA: TGTGCCAGCAGTCCACAGGACCGGCAAGCTCATGGCTACACCTTC. Translation gives CASSPQDRQAHGYTF.

The V gene is TRBV6-2 or TRBV6-3, the J gene TRBJ1-5; perhaps TRBD1 as D (5 bases). Trimming stripped 5 bases from V and 3 bases from J, with 20 bases between. The CDR3 extends over 17 amino acids. Germline CDR1 is MNHEY and CDR2 is SVGEGT. The DNA of the CDR3 is TGTGCCAGCAGTAACGCCCGACAGCTCCTGATCAATCAGCCCCAGCATTTT. It codes for CASSNARQLLINQPQHF.

V gene TRBV7-6 combines with J gene TRBJ2-7; possible D gene TRBD2, 6 bases. The CDR3 is 15 residues long. CDR1 and CDR2 (germline): SGHVS, FNYEAQ. V shed 1 base and J shed 0 bases, with 10 bases lying between them. The CDR3, as DNA: TGTGCCAGCAGCTTAGTCCTGGGAGGCTCCTACGAGCAGTACTTC. Translation: CASSLVLGGSYEQYF.

V and J are TRBV14 and TRBJ2-7; D might be TRBD2 (5 bases). Trimming cost V 3 bases and J 0 bases, with 12 bases left between them. The CDR3 sequence is 15 residues long. Germline-derived CDR1 and CDR2 are SGHDN and FVKESK. CDR3 in DNA: TGTGCCAGCAGCCACCATGCGGGTAGCTCCTACGAGCAGTACTTC. Its protein product is CASSHHAGSSYEQYF.

This clonotype has a handful of counts. The chain has TRBV5-1 and TRBJ1-1, with D unresolved. This CDR3 is built from 14 residues. Germline lookup yields CDR1 SGHRS and CDR2 YFSETQ. The V gene lost 0 bases and the J gene lost 0 bases, with 6 bases spanning the gap. CDR3 sequence: CASSLAPLNTEAFF. The DNA of the CDR3 is TGCGCCAGCAGCTTGGCGCCCCTGAACACTGAAGCTTTCTTT.

This clonotype was found a few times. The chain joins TRBV15 to TRBJ1-5; TRBD1 is a possible D gene (6 bases). Deletions cut 4 bases from V and 5 bases from J, with 15 bases between. The length of the CDR3 is 15 residues. Looked up from germline, CDR1 is LNHNV and CDR2 is YYDKDF (reference sequence). The CDR3 sequence: CATSISRGAHQPQHF. CDR3 nucleotides: TGTGCCACCAGCATCTCCCGGGGGGCCCATCAGCCCCAGCATTTT.

The chain employs TRBV4-3 and TRBJ1-2; D not certain. Germline values: CDR1 LGHNA, CDR2 YSLEER. This CDR3 is 13 amino acids long. With 4 bases removed from V and 7 bases from J, the gap between germline ends came to 13 bases. The CDR3 bases are TGCGCCAGCAGCCGCGGGCCTCTAGTTGGCTACACCTTC. This translates into CASSRGPLVGYTF.

This chain joins TRBV20-1 and TRBJ2-3; weak D call: TRBD2 (7 bases). This CDR3 comprises 13 residues. The germline gives CDR1 DFQATT, CDR2 SNEGSKA (reference sequence). V was pared by 8 bases and J by 1 base, with 13 bases between. Here the CDR3 reads CSSWEGGTDTQYF. As DNA, the CDR3 is TGCAGTTCCTGGGAGGGGGGCACAGATACGCAGTATTTT.

This chain connects TRBV6-1 to TRBJ2-3, with TRBD2 identical over 12 bases. The CDR3 spans 16 residues. Germline CDR1 and CDR2: MNHNS and SASEGT. V trimming: 8 bases; J trimming: 4 bases; junction bases outside the gene matches: 10. CDR3 coding DNA: TGTGCCAGCGAGAGGCAGACTAGCGGGAGCCCAGATACGCAGTATTTT. This sequence encodes CASERQTSGSPDTQYF.

The rearrangement links TRBV4-3 to TRBJ1-1; 8 positions agree with TRBD1. The CDR3 length is 17 residues. Germline trimming cut 4 bases from V and 0 bases from J; bases unmatched to any gene: 10. CDR1 and CDR2 (germline): LGHNA, YSLEER. The CDR3, as DNA: TGCGCCAGCAGCCGGGATTCAGGGGGCGCGGTGAACACTGAAGCTTTCTTT. It is translated as CASSRDSGGAVNTEAFF.

This clonotype was detected a few times. The CDR3 spells CANVQGGNEKLFF. CDR3 bases: TGTGCCAATGTCCAGGGGGGTAATGAAAAACTGTTTTTT. The chain links TRBV9 to TRBJ1-4; 7 nucleotides align to TRBD1. The CDR3 sequence is 13 residues long. V lost 9 bases and J lost 4; bases outside the gene matches: 6. The germline CDR1 and CDR2 sequences are SGDLS and YYNGEE.